These 22 T cell receptor beta chains came from one sample sequenced in a study of CD8 T cells in Susac syndrome. RNA in amounts of about 0.5 to 1 ug was reverse transcribed with random hexamers. A single record per CDR3 protein comes from TCRdb applying MiXCR to the immunoSEQ multiplex PCR reads. The top ten hold 0.15% to 0.2% of the sample, which has 210,000 or so distinct CDR3 sequences, about 95% seen once. Sequencing was carried out using CD4+ T cells from PBMCs. The source of these receptors is a human donor with Susac syndrome.

The chain is built from TRBV5-1 and TRBJ1-5; D is ambiguous. Germline V gene data show CDR1 as SGHRS and CDR2 as YFSETQ. The V and J ends lost 4 bases and 2 bases respectively, with 10 bases between them. CDR3 size: 14 residues. CDR3 coding DNA: TGCGCCAGCAGCCCCTATTCGGGCAATCAGCCCCAGCATTTT. Translating gives CASSPYSGNQPQHF.

The chain employs TRBV12-3 or TRBV12-4 and TRBJ2-1; 8 nucleotides match TRBD1. Unmatched junction bases numbered 13, after V lost 5 bases and J lost 7 bases. The CDR3 is made up of 16 amino acids. The CDR3 DNA is TGTGCCAGCAGTGCTCAGGGACAGGAGGTGGTTAATGAGCAGTTCTTC. Residues: CASSAQGQEVVNEQFF.

The chain has TRBV7-2 and TRBJ1-2, with TRBD1 as a possible D gene (5 bases). The CDR3 contains 13 residues. Deletions cut 3 bases from V and 3 bases from J, with 8 bases between. In germline, CDR1 is SGHTA, CDR2 FQGNSA. CDR3 nucleotides: TGTGCCAGCAGCTTTGCGGGGGACTATGGCTACACCTTC. Its translation is CASSFAGDYGYTF.

This chain joins TRBV6-5 and TRBJ1-4, with TRBD1 as a possible D gene (5 bases). The V end lost 4 bases, the J end lost 5 bases, and 11 bases lay between the germline ends. The CDR3 is 14 residues long. Germline V CDR1 and CDR2: MNHEY, SVGAGI. CDR3 region: CASSLGVQNEKLFF. DNA of the CDR3: TGTGCCAGCAGTTTAGGGGTGCAGAATGAAAAACTGTTTTTT.

V usage is TRBV6-2 or TRBV6-3 and J usage is TRBJ1-5, with D tentatively TRBD1 (6 bases). CDR3 size: 15 residues. CDR1 and CDR2 (germline): MNHEY, SVGEGT. The V and J ends lost 2 bases and 5 bases respectively, with 13 bases between them. CDR3 loop: CASSYGGTRDQPQHF. For the CDR3, the DNA is TGTGCCAGCAGTTACGGGGGGACAAGGGATCAGCCCCAGCATTTT.

The J gene is TRBJ2-7, the V gene TRBV7-2; perhaps TRBD2 as D (6 bases). CDR3 length: 14 residues. Per the germline V gene, CDR1 is SGHTA and CDR2 is FQGNSA. V was trimmed by 2 bases and J by 3 bases, leaving 11 bases between them. The CDR3 nucleotides read TGTGCCAGCAGCTTAAGACTAGACGACTACGAGCAGTACTTC. Encoded protein: CASSLRLDDYEQYF.

The V and J genes are TRBV20-1 and TRBJ1-1; possibly TRBD1 for D (6 bases). Trimming took off 8 bases at V and 0 bases at J, with 16 bases between the two ends. CDR3 length: 14 amino acids. CDR1 and CDR2 (germline): DFQATT, SNEGSKA (reference sequence). In DNA, the CDR3 is TGCAGTTTGGACAGAGGGGTGATGAACACTGAAGCTTTCTTT. Its translation is CSLDRGVMNTEAFF.

The chain uses TRBV6-2 or TRBV6-3 and TRBJ1-1, with D unclear. This CDR3 has 13 residues. Trimming shortened V by 4 bases and J by 0 bases, and 6 bases separated the two germline ends. Germline V CDR1 and CDR2: MNHEY, SVGEGT. The CDR3 nucleotides read TGTGCCAGCAGTTCCGAGATGAACACTGAAGCTTTCTTT. Its protein product is CASSSEMNTEAFF.

This chain joins TRBV7-9 and TRBJ1-3; no firm D call. The germline V gene has CDR1 SEHNR and CDR2 FQNEAQ (reference sequence). CDR3 size: 14 residues. V lost 0 bases and J lost 2, with 5 bases in between. As DNA, the CDR3 is TGTGCCAGCAGCTTAGCAGGAACTGGAAACACCATATATTTT. As protein: CASSLAGTGNTIYF.

CDR3 coding DNA: TGTGCCAGCAGCTTAACGAGGGGGCCTGAGAACACCGGGGAGCTGTTTTTT. Protein product: CASSLTRGPENTGELFF. The genes are TRBV7-9 and TRBJ2-2; 7 bases agree with TRBD1. Trimming took 2 bases from V and 1 from J; bases not matched to a gene: 7. The CDR3 has 17 residues. Germline V gene data show CDR1 as SEHNR and CDR2 as FQNEAQ (reference sequence).

V is TRBV4-1 and J is TRBJ1-1; no clear D gene. The CDR3 sequence is 14 residues long. V was trimmed by 4 bases and J by 11 bases, leaving 20 bases between them. CDR1 is MGHRA and CDR2 is YSYEKL in the germline V gene. The CDR3 here is CASSRDWTTVAAFF. CDR3 bases: TGCGCCAGCAGCCGCGACTGGACGACGGTCGCCGCTTTCTTT.

The gene calls are TRBV9 and TRBJ2-3, with TRBD2 matching 8 bases. The CDR3 extends over 15 amino acids. Germline CDR1 is SGDLS and CDR2 is YYNGEE. The V gene end was trimmed by 0 bases and the J gene end by 4 bases; junction bases not matched to a gene: 4. This CDR3 is CASSVVAGPPDTQYF. Here the CDR3 DNA reads TGTGCCAGCAGCGTAGTAGCGGGGCCCCCAGATACGCAGTATTTT.

V and J are TRBV20-1 and TRBJ2-1; 13 bases map to TRBD2. The CDR3 length is 16 residues. With V trimmed by 3 bases and J by 3 bases, 5 bases remained unmatched. CDR1 and CDR2 from the germline V gene are DFQATT and SNEGSKA (reference sequence). The chain's CDR3 is CSARPGLAGNYNEQFF. The DNA of the CDR3 is TGCAGTGCTAGGCCGGGACTAGCGGGGAACTACAATGAGCAGTTCTTC.

This sequence joins TRBV19 and TRBJ1-2, with D tentatively TRBD1 (5 bases). The CDR3 length is 13 residues. V was shortened by 6 bases and J by 4 bases, with 12 bases between the two germline ends. Germline V gene lookup returns CDR1 LNHDA and CDR2 SQIVND (reference sequence). CDR3 amino acids: CASSPGRSYGYTF. In nucleotides, the CDR3 is TGTGCCAGTAGCCCGGGACGGTCCTATGGCTACACCTTC.

This sequence joins TRBV9 and TRBJ2-3; a weak D match, TRBD2 (5 bases). V lost 0 bases and J 4 bases, leaving 15 bases between the germline ends. Per germline, CDR1 SGDLS and CDR2 YYNGEE. CDR3 length: 16 residues. The CDR3 coding sequence is TGTGCCAGCAGCGTAGGCAACAGACTACCGCCAGATACGCAGTATTTT. Encoded protein: CASSVGNRLPPDTQYF.

This rearrangement joins TRBV3-1 to TRBJ2-5; tentatively, D is TRBD1 or TRBD2 (5 bases each). This CDR3 has 14 residues. Germline CDR1 LGHDT, CDR2 YNNKEL (reference sequence). Between the trimmed V and J ends, which lost 3 bases and 3 bases, there was a span of 11 bases. The CDR3 loop is CASSQKGREETQYF. CDR3 sequence (DNA): TGTGCCAGCAGCCAGAAGGGGAGAGAAGAGACCCAGTACTTC.

This clonotype occurred once. The chain employs TRBV4-3 and TRBJ2-3; 15 nucleotides align to TRBD2. Trimming at V came to 4 bases and at J to 5 bases, leaving 7 bases not matched to a gene. Germline V gene sequence: CDR1 LGHNA, CDR2 YSLEER. This CDR3 is 17 amino acids long. Written as DNA, the CDR3 is TGCGCCAGCAGCCCCTTGGGACTAGCGGGGGGTGGAGATACGCAGTATTTT. Encoded protein: CASSPLGLAGGGDTQYF.

The chain joins TRBV5-1 to TRBJ2-5; D is ambiguous. This CDR3 comprises 14 residues. CDR1 SGHRS and CDR2 YFSETQ come from the germline V gene. The germline V and J ends were trimmed by 0 bases and 5 bases, with 11 bases remaining between them. The CDR3 DNA sequence: TGCGCCAGCAGCTTGGAGGTGGCGGACGAGACCCAGTACTTC. Its translation is CASSLEVADETQYF.

The chain employs TRBV11-1 and TRBJ2-2, with 13 bases matching TRBD2. Losses at the gene ends were 4 bases for V and 5 bases for J; bases not matched to a gene: 7. The CDR3 extends over 17 amino acids. Germline assignment: CDR1 SGHAT and CDR2 FQDESV (reference sequence). CDR3 sequence: CASSSGLAGAGTGELFF. As DNA, the CDR3 is TGTGCCAGCAGCTCCGGACTAGCGGGGGCAGGGACCGGGGAGCTGTTTTTT.

The rearrangement uses TRBV3-1 and TRBJ2-1; D possibly corresponds to TRBD2 (6 bases). Looked up from germline, CDR1 is LGHDT and CDR2 is YNNKEL (reference sequence). Deletions cut 1 base from V and 11 bases from J, with 12 bases between. The CDR3 covers 13 residues. This CDR3 reads CASSQGAREKQFF. CDR3 sequence (DNA): TGTGCCAGCAGCCAAGGGGCCCGGGAGAAGCAGTTCTTC.

The gene calls are TRBV3-1 and TRBJ2-2; TRBD1 matches 12 bases. The length of the CDR3 is 16 residues. Germline V CDR1 and CDR2: LGHDT, YNNKEL (reference sequence). Germline trimming cut 4 bases from V and 7 bases from J; bases unmatched to any gene: 7. Here the CDR3 DNA reads TGTGCCAGCAGCCGCCCGGGACAGGGGGCGCGCGGGGAGCTGTTTTTT. This translates into CASSRPGQGARGELFF.

The chain uses TRBV12-3 or TRBV12-4 and TRBJ1-4; no firm D call. Trimming pared 3 bases from V and 7 bases from J, leaving 15 bases between. This CDR3 contains 15 residues. In nucleotides, the CDR3 is TGTGCCAGCAGTTTTAGGCATTCCCTTGGTGAAAAACTGTTTTTT. Residues: CASSFRHSLGEKLFF.